These 26 T cell receptor beta chains were sequenced from one sample in a study of CD8+CD57+ T cells in acquired aplastic anemia. TCR beta VDJ and CDR3 were profiled, and genomic DNA was the template. TCRdb redid the calling of the reads with MiXCR, one entry per CDR3 protein. The sample holds some 410,000 distinct CDR3 sequences; approximately 70% are singletons and the top ten take 3% to 5%. Sequencing input: sorted CD4+, CD8+, or CD8+CD57+ T cells (not recorded which) from PBMCs. These receptor sequences come from a human donor in good health, serving as a control.

This clonotype was detected only a few times. This chain joins TRBV7-3 and TRBJ2-3; the D gene is possibly TRBD2 (5 bases). The V gene lost 2 bases and the J gene lost 8 bases, with 8 bases spanning the gap. Germline lookup yields CDR1 SGHTA and CDR2 FQGTGA. This CDR3 is built from 12 residues. CDR3 coding DNA: TGTGCCAGCAGCTTATCAGGAGGTACGCAGTATTTT. Its protein product is CASSLSGGTQYF.

Regarding this clonotype: At one end the junction does not follow the germline gene, possibly because of a read error. The chain couples TRBV7-6 to TRBJ1-3; D might be TRBD1 (5 bases). CDR1 SGHVS and CDR2 FNYEAQ come from the germline V gene. The CDR3 is 14 amino acids. The CDR3 DNA sequence: TGTGCCAGCAGCTTAGGGGGCTGTGGAAATACGATCTGTTTT. Amino acids: CASSLGGCGNTICF.

This clonotype appeared a single time. The chain joins TRBV7-2 to TRBJ2-7; D perhaps matches TRBD1 (5 bases). CDR1 and CDR2 (germline): SGHTA, FQGNSA. The CDR3 consists of 15 residues. V was cut by 6 bases and J by 2 bases, with 17 bases left in between. CDR3 coding DNA: TGTGCCAGCAGTTCCCCGACAGCCGGAGCCTACGAGCAGTACTTC. Protein product: CASSSPTAGAYEQYF.

With respect to this clonotype: No conserved phenylalanine or tryptophan is present at the end of the CDR3, so a read error is the likely explanation. Because the CDR3's place on the DNA is in doubt, the DNA is left out and the CDR3 is given as listed by TCRdb. The V and J genes are TRBV7-2 and TRBJ1-2. The CDR3 length equals 12 residues, ends included. The germline gives CDR1 SGHTA, CDR2 FQGNSA. The CDR3 is CASTRQGYGYTH.

Concerning this clonotype itself: This sequence may be a read error, since a much larger clone differs from it by one base. The V call is TRBV11-2, the J call TRBJ2-1; tentatively, D is TRBD2 (5 bases). The CDR3 extends over 15 amino acids. V was clipped by 1 base and J by 10 bases, with 17 bases between them. From germline, CDR1 is SGHAT and CDR2 FQNNGV. The CDR3 sequence: CASSLVPGPEGEQFF. For the CDR3, the DNA is TGTGCCAGCAGCTTAGTCCCCGGTCCTGAGGGCGAGCAGTTCTTC.

The J gene is TRBJ1-1, the V gene TRBV5-4, with D possibly TRBD1 on 6 matching bases. The V gene's germline CDR1 is SGHNT and CDR2 YYREEE (reference sequence). The CDR3 consists of 13 residues. The V and J ends lost 4 bases and 5 bases respectively, with 12 bases between them. The CDR3 DNA sequence: TGTGCCAGCAGCATGGGGGGCGGGACTGAAGCTTTCTTT. Residues: CASSMGGGTEAFF. The variable domain in full, completed from reference TRBV5-4 and TRBJ1-1, reads ETGVTQSPTHLIKTRGQQVTLRCSSQSGHNTVSWYQQALGQGPQFIFQYYREEENGRGNFPPRFSGLQFPNYSSELNVNALELDDSALYLCASSMGGGTEAFFGQGTRLTVV.

This clonotype was observed many times. This chain joins TRBV9 and TRBJ2-3, with 13 bases lining up with TRBD2. Trimming took 0 bases from V and 6 from J; bases not matched to a gene: 4. Germline V gene data show CDR1 as SGDLS and CDR2 as YYNGEE. This CDR3 is built from 16 residues. In DNA form, the CDR3 reads TGTGCCAGCAGCGTAGTGGGGACTAGCGGGGCTGATACGCAGTATTTT. Amino acid sequence: CASSVVGTSGADTQYF.

V and J are TRBV7-9 and TRBJ1-5, with a possible D match to TRBD1 (5 bases). V was cut by 0 bases and J by 4 bases, with 7 bases left in between. The germline CDR1 and CDR2 sequences are SEHNR and FQNEAQ (reference sequence). The CDR3 contains 14 residues. The CDR3 loop reads CASSLAAGNQPQHF. CDR3 in DNA: TGTGCCAGCAGCTTAGCTGCAGGGAATCAGCCCCAGCATTTT.

The chain couples TRBV7-2 to TRBJ2-7; the match to TRBD1 covers 9 bases. The V gene end was trimmed by 6 bases and the J gene end by 4 bases; junction bases not matched to a gene: 4. Germline CDR1 SGHTA, CDR2 FQGNSA. The CDR3 loop spans 13 amino acids. The CDR3 region is CASRWDREYEQYF. Written as DNA, the CDR3 is TGTGCCAGCAGATGGGACAGGGAATACGAGCAGTACTTC. Drawing the rest from reference TRBV7-2 and TRBJ2-7, the complete variable domain is GAGVSQSPSNKVTEKGKDVELRCDPISGHTALYWYRQSLGQGLEFLIYFQGNSAPDKSGLPSDRFSAERTGGSVSTLTIQRTQQEDSAVYLCASRWDREYEQYFGPGTRLTVT.

This clonotype was seen more than once but under ten times. This chain joins TRBV30 and TRBJ2-2; 8 bases line up with TRBD2. V dropped 2 bases and J dropped 0; count of bases not matched to a gene: 8. The CDR3 has 17 amino acids. Germline values: CDR1 GTSNPN, CDR2 SVGIG (reference sequence). DNA of the CDR3: TGTGCCTGGAGTAAACGGGGGGGCCCGACGAACACCGGGGAGCTGTTTTTT. Its translation: CAWSKRGGPTNTGELFF. The variable domain in full, completed from reference TRBV30 and TRBJ2-2, reads SQTIHQWPATLVQPVGSPLSLECTVEGTSNPNLYWYRQAAGRGLQLLFYSVGIGQISSEVPQNLSASRPQDRQFILSSKKLLLSDSGFYLCAWSKRGGPTNTGELFFGEGSRLTVL.

This clonotype was counted many times. The rearrangement uses TRBV19 and TRBJ1-6, with 8 bases aligning to TRBD1. The CDR3 loop spans 14 amino acids. V lost 7 bases to trimming and J lost 8 bases; unmatched junction nucleotides: 7. Germline CDR1 and CDR2: LNHDA and SQIVND (reference sequence). This CDR3 is CASTRAGQDSPLHF. The CDR3 bases are TGTGCCAGTACTAGGGCGGGACAGGATTCACCCCTCCACTTT.

This clonotype was detected many times. The rearrangement links TRBV4-3 to TRBJ1-2, with no clear D. The length of the CDR3 is 15 residues. Germline CDR1 is LGHNA and CDR2 is YSLEER. Trimming removed 0 bases at V and 3 bases at J, with 11 bases between. As DNA, the CDR3 is TGCGCCAGCAGCCAAGATCTCACAGACGACTATGGCTACACCTTC. This sequence encodes CASSQDLTDDYGYTF.

This clonotype was counted many times. The chain is built from TRBV7-2 and TRBJ1-4; the D is unclear. From germline, CDR1 is SGHTA and CDR2 FQGNSA. V was cut by 5 bases and J by 6 bases, with 13 bases left in between. The CDR3 has 14 amino acids. The CDR3 DNA reads as TGTGCCAGCAGCCCCTTTGCCCCGCATGAAAAACTGTTTTTT. Translated, it gives CASSPFAPHEKLFF.

The gene calls are TRBV19 and TRBJ1-1; TRBD1 matches 7 bases. Per the germline V gene, CDR1 is LNHDA and CDR2 is SQIVND (reference sequence). V dropped 6 bases and J dropped 3; count of bases not matched to a gene: 7. The CDR3 totals 14 residues. This chain's CDR3 is CASRTRGPDTEAFF. The CDR3 nucleotides read TGTGCCAGTAGGACTAGGGGGCCGGACACTGAAGCTTTCTTT.

This clonotype was seen a single time. The chain employs TRBV4-3 and TRBJ1-4, with TRBD1 matching 9 bases. Losses at the gene ends were 4 bases for V and 13 bases for J; bases not matched to a gene: 10. In germline, CDR1 is LGHNA, CDR2 YSLEER. This CDR3 is 14 amino acids long. This CDR3 is CASSRRQGEEGLFF. CDR3 nucleotide sequence: TGCGCCAGCAGCCGCCGACAGGGGGAGGAGGGACTGTTTTTT.

The rearrangement joins TRBV7-9 to TRBJ2-7; 11 positions agree with TRBD1. Germline V CDR1 and CDR2: SEHNR, FQNEAQ (reference sequence). CDR3 length: 13 residues. The V segment lost 5 bases and the J segment 13 bases; nucleotides outside the gene matches: 10. The CDR3 nucleotides read TGTGCCAGCAGCGGCGGACAGGGGGCCAGCTACTACTTC. It codes for CASSGGQGASYYF.

This clonotype was seen a single time. The chain has TRBV5-1 and TRBJ1-1; D is unresolved. The V gene's germline CDR1 is SGHRS and CDR2 YFSETQ. The CDR3 totals 13 residues. Trimming took off 3 bases at V and 10 bases at J, with 16 bases between the two ends. CDR3 nucleotide sequence: TGCGCCAGCAGCTCGGACGGACTGTCTACAGCTTTCTTT. This encodes CASSSDGLSTAFF.

V is TRBV7-8 and J is TRBJ1-2; no definite D call. The V and J ends lost 5 bases and 8 bases respectively, with 21 bases between them. The CDR3 runs to 15 residues. Germline values: CDR1 SGHVS, CDR2 FQNEAQ. CDR3 nucleotides: TGTGCCAGCAGCAGAGGATCCGGCCGTTGCTACGGCTACACCTTC. It encodes CASSRGSGRCYGYTF. The whole variable domain, filled in from reference TRBV7-8 and TRBJ1-2, reads GAGVSQSPRYKVAKRGQDVALRCDPISGHVSLFWYQQALGQGPEFLTYFQNEAQLDKSGLPSDRFFAERPEGSVSTLKIQRTQQEDSAVYLCASSRGSGRCYGYTFGSGTRLTVV.

As for this clonotype: The germline gene is not matched at one end of the junction; a read error may be the cause. The chain has TRBV7-2 and TRBJ2-7; TRBD1 agrees at 9 bases. In germline, CDR1 is SGHTA, CDR2 FQGNSA. The CDR3 is 14 amino acids. The CDR3 region is CASSLTGQGLGEGF. The CDR3 region has the DNA TGTGCCAGCAGCTTAACGGGACAGGGCCTTGGGGAAGGCTTC.

With respect to this clonotype: A much larger clone sits a single nucleotide away, making a read error possible. The genes are TRBV10-1 and TRBJ2-7; perhaps TRBD2 as D (5 bases). Per germline, CDR1 WNHNN and CDR2 SYGVQD (reference sequence). This CDR3 contains 14 residues. CDR3 DNA sequence: TGTGCCATCAGTTATGATCGGGAAACGCACGAGCAGTACTTC. Its translation: CAISYDRETHEQYF.

The sample holds one count of this clonotype. The V call is TRBV20-1, the J call TRBJ2-7; possibly TRBD2 for D (5 bases). Germline CDR1 is DFQATT and CDR2 is SNEGSKA (reference sequence). The CDR3 length is 14 residues. CDR3 in DNA: TGCAGCGCTCACACAGAGGGAAGCTCCTACGAGCAGTACTTC. Translating it yields CSAHTEGSSYEQYF.

This clonotype has a count of ten or more. This chain links TRBV7-9 with TRBJ2-5; D may be TRBD2 (5 bases). CDR3 length: 12 residues. V was pared by 4 bases and J by 4 bases, with 7 bases between. The V gene's germline CDR1 is SEHNR and CDR2 FQNEAQ (reference sequence). The CDR3 loop reads CASSSSPETQYF. CDR3 nucleotide sequence: TGTGCCAGCAGCTCTAGCCCAGAGACCCAGTACTTC. The full variable domain, in which reference TRBV7-9 and TRBJ2-5 provide the parts outside the CDR3, is DTGVSQNPRHKITKRGQNVTFRCDPISEHNRLYWYRQTLGQGPEFLTYFQNEAQLEKSRLLSDRFSAERPKGSFSTLEIQRTEQGDSAMYLCASSSSPETQYFGPGTRLLVL.

The chain is built from TRBV7-7 and TRBJ2-4, with a weak D call TRBD1 (5 bases). Germline V gives CDR1 SSHAT, CDR2 FNYEAQ (reference sequence). This CDR3 has 18 residues. V shed 1 base and J shed 7 bases, with 23 bases lying between them. The CDR3 sequence is CASSLDWRRENEQNIQYF. CDR3 sequence (DNA): TGTGCCAGCAGCTTAGACTGGCGCAGGGAAAACGAGCAGAACATTCAGTACTTC. Based on the CDR3 plus reference TRBV7-7 and TRBJ2-4, the full variable domain is GAGVSQSPRYKVTKRGQDVTLRCDPISSHATLYWYQQALGQGPEFLTYFNYEAQPDKSGLPSDRFSAERPEGSISTLTIQRTEQRDSAMYRCASSLDWRRENEQNIQYFGAGTRLSVL.

In this sample, this clonotype turned up a few times. V and J are TRBV19 and TRBJ2-7, with 8 bases identical to TRBD1. Losses at the gene ends were 1 base for V and 9 bases for J; bases not matched to a gene: 5. Per the germline V gene, CDR1 is LNHDA and CDR2 is SQIVND (reference sequence). The CDR3 contains 13 residues. Written as DNA, the CDR3 is TGTGCCAGTAGTATAGGACAGGGGTGGTGGCAGTACTTC. Its protein product is CASSIGQGWWQYF.

The count of this clonotype is one. The V gene is TRBV7-2, the J gene TRBJ2-3; maybe TRBD2 (6 bases). The ends were cut back, 1 base at V and 5 bases at J, with 16 bases in the middle. CDR1 is SGHTA, CDR2 FQGNSA, per germline. The CDR3 spans 16 residues. CDR3 amino acids: CASSLGTCGEEDTQYF. Here the CDR3 DNA reads TGTGCCAGCAGCTTAGGGACGTGCGGGGAGGAAGATACGCAGTATTTT. Full variable domain (remainder filled in from reference TRBV7-2 and TRBJ2-3): GAGVSQSPSNKVTEKGKDVELRCDPISGHTALYWYRQSLGQGLEFLIYFQGNSAPDKSGLPSDRFSAERTGGSVSTLTIQRTQQEDSAVYLCASSLGTCGEEDTQYFGPGTRLTVL.

Concerning this clonotype: This CDR3 is missing its conserved last phenylalanine or tryptophan, likely due to a read error. The DNA is omitted, as the CDR3 cannot be located on it reliably, and the CDR3 follows TCRdb's listing. The chain recombines TRBV7-8 with TRBJ2-5. The CDR3 is 13 residues long, ends included. Germline V gives CDR1 SGHVS, CDR2 FQNEAQ. The CDR3 spells CASSLGRRANTES.